The next 26 T cell receptor beta chains were all read from a single sample in a study of identical twins. TCRdb redid the calling of the 5' RACE reads with MiXCR, one entry per CDR3 protein. The sample consists of about 660,000 distinct CDR3 sequences, over 8.5% of them appearing once. The same data also went into a second study, on yellow fever vaccine responses in identical twins.

Sequenced material: PBMCs. The source is a young woman in good health.

This clonotype has a handful of counts. The chain couples TRBV5-6 to TRBJ1-2; D may be TRBD1 (5 bases). CDR1 SGHDT and CDR2 YYEEEE come from the germline V gene. The CDR3 totals 12 residues. V dropped 3 bases and J dropped 8 bases, with 11 bases sitting between them. CDR3 nucleotides: TGTGCCAGCAGCTGGGGGGGGAACGGCTACACCTTC. It encodes CASSWGGNGYTF. The complete variable domain, with remaining parts taken from reference TRBV5-6 and TRBJ1-2, reads DAGVTQSPTHLIKTRGQQVTLRCSPKSGHDTVSWYQQALGQGPQFIFQYYEEEERQRGNFPDRFSGHQFPNYSSELNVNALLLGDSALYLCASSWGGNGYTFGSGTRLTVV.

This clonotype was seen only a few times. The chain has TRBV28 and TRBJ2-2; D is perhaps TRBD1 or TRBD2 (6 bases each). The CDR3 has 14 residues. Germline V lookup: CDR1 MDHEN, CDR2 SYDVKM. The V end was cut by 7 bases, the J end by 6 bases, with 15 bases between. The CDR3 sequence: CASTHRGGPGELFF. DNA of the CDR3: TGTGCCAGCACCCACCGTGGGGGGCCCGGGGAGCTGTTTTTT.

This clonotype was detected only a few times. The chain links TRBV7-2 to TRBJ2-1, with 12 bases aligning to TRBD2. The CDR3 has 15 amino acids. In germline, CDR1 is SGHTA, CDR2 FQGNSA. Losses at the gene ends were 3 bases for V and 9 bases for J; bases not matched to a gene: 6. The CDR3 loop is CASSFASGRASEQFF. CDR3 coding DNA: TGTGCCAGCAGCTTCGCTAGCGGGAGGGCCAGTGAGCAGTTCTTC.

This clonotype has just a few counts. This sequence joins TRBV5-1 and TRBJ2-7; D remains unclear. CDR1 and CDR2 from the germline V gene are SGHRS and YFSETQ. The CDR3 sequence is 15 residues long. V dropped 0 bases and J dropped 4 bases, with 14 bases sitting between them. The CDR3 bases are TGCGCCAGCAGCTTGGACGCGCTGATTCGTTACGAGCAGTACTTC. Its protein is CASSLDALIRYEQYF.

This clonotype was counted a few times. The gene calls are TRBV15 and TRBJ2-1; 8 bases line up with TRBD2. The germline gives CDR1 LNHNV, CDR2 YYDKDF (reference sequence). V gave up 3 bases and J gave up 9 bases; unmatched junction bases: 1. This CDR3 contains 12 residues. CDR3: CATSSGGGEQFF. CDR3 sequence (DNA): TGTGCCACCAGCAGCGGGGGGGGTGAGCAGTTCTTC.

The chain couples TRBV4-2 to TRBJ2-6; the D is unclear. This CDR3 is built from 17 residues. Trimming took off 4 bases at V and 0 bases at J, with 13 bases between the two ends. The V gene's germline CDR1 is LGHNA and CDR2 YNFKEQ. The CDR3 reads CASSPQPWDSGANVLTF. The DNA of the CDR3 is TGTGCCAGCAGCCCCCAACCTTGGGACTCTGGGGCCAACGTCCTGACTTTC.

This clonotype was seen repeatedly, ten times or more. The rearrangement joins TRBV7-9 to TRBJ2-1; 9 bases align to TRBD2. The V segment lost 0 bases and the J segment 0 bases; nucleotides outside the gene matches: 3. CDR1 is SEHNR, CDR2 FQNEAQ, per germline (reference sequence). The CDR3 consists of 17 residues. This CDR3 reads CASSLAFSGSSYNEQFF. The CDR3 coding sequence is TGTGCCAGCAGCTTAGCGTTTAGCGGGAGCTCCTACAATGAGCAGTTCTTC. The full variable domain, rest sourced from reference TRBV7-9 and TRBJ2-1, is DTGVSQNPRHKITKRGQNVTFRCDPISEHNRLYWYRQTLGQGPEFLTYFQNEAQLEKSRLLSDRFSAERPKGSFSTLEIQRTEQGDSAMYLCASSLAFSGSSYNEQFFGPGTRLTVL.

The chain carries TRBV23-1 and TRBJ2-7; 12 nucleotides line up with TRBD1. TRBV23-1 is given ORF status, its function remaining uncertain. J was trimmed by 6 bases and V by 4 bases; bases with no gene match: 4. The CDR3 spans 14 residues. The chain's CDR3 is CASSRDRGQCEQYF. CDR3 sequence (DNA): TGCGCCAGCAGTCGGGACAGGGGGCAATGCGAGCAGTACTTC.

The chain combines TRBV6-5 with TRBJ2-2, with 8 positions matching TRBD2. The V segment lost 0 bases and the J segment 0 bases; nucleotides outside the gene matches: 9. The CDR3 totals 19 residues. CDR1 and CDR2 (germline): MNHEY, SVGAGI. DNA for the CDR3: TGTGCCAGCAGTTACTCGAATCCCGCGGGGGGCGCGAACACCGGGGAGCTGTTTTTT. This codes for CASSYSNPAGGANTGELFF.

This clonotype was seen at least ten times. The CDR3 DNA follows: TGCAGTGCTAGTCCACTAGCGGGAGTTGCAGATACGCAGTATTTT. Translation: CSASPLAGVADTQYF. The chain uses TRBV20-1 and TRBJ2-3, with 11 positions matching TRBD2. The CDR3 has 15 amino acids. CDR1 is DFQATT and CDR2 is SNEGSKA in the germline V gene (reference sequence). V lost 3 bases, J lost 4 bases, and 6 bases stayed unmatched.

Only a few counts were recorded for this clonotype. This rearrangement joins TRBV2 to TRBJ2-7, with TRBD1 as a possible D gene (6 bases). This CDR3 is 15 amino acids long. CDR1 is SNHLY and CDR2 is FYNNEI in the germline V gene. Trimming removed 2 bases at V and 3 bases at J, with 14 bases between. Here the CDR3 reads CASSERPTGYYEQYF. The CDR3 DNA follows: TGTGCCAGCAGTGAACGCCCTACAGGGTACTACGAGCAGTACTTC.

This clonotype showed up many times. This chain connects TRBV29-1 to TRBJ2-1, with 9 bases that match TRBD2. After removal of 6 bases from V and 9 bases from J, the junction contained 12 bases not matched to a gene. The CDR3 sequence is 14 residues long. The germline CDR1 and CDR2 sequences are SQVTM and ANQGSEA. CDR3 amino acids: CSVAIAGDSSEQFF. DNA of the CDR3: TGCAGCGTAGCCATAGCGGGAGATAGCAGTGAGCAGTTCTTC.

V gene TRBV18 combines with J gene TRBJ2-3; 7 positions agree with TRBD2. V gave up 1 base and J gave up 0 bases; unmatched junction bases: 10. CDR1 KGHSH and CDR2 LQKENI come from the germline V gene. CDR3 size: 18 residues. CDR3 nucleotide sequence: TGTGCCAGCTCACCACTTGGGCGGACTAGGGGAAGCACAGATACGCAGTATTTT. Its translation is CASSPLGRTRGSTDTQYF.

This clonotype has a count of ten or more. The V call is TRBV27, the J call TRBJ1-1, with a tentative D call TRBD1 (5 bases). The V end was cut by 6 bases, the J end by 3 bases, with 11 bases between. The CDR3 sequence is 13 residues long. Germline V gives CDR1 MNHEY, CDR2 SMNVEV (reference sequence). In nucleotides, the CDR3 is TGTGCCAGCAGCTTACTCAGGGACACTGAAGCTTTCTTT. Residues: CASSLLRDTEAFF.

A single count supports this clonotype. This sequence joins TRBV20-1 and TRBJ1-5; D is undetermined. Between the trimmed V and J ends, which lost 3 bases and 5 bases, there was a span of 11 bases. Germline assignment: CDR1 DFQATT and CDR2 SNEGSKA (reference sequence). The CDR3 loop spans 13 amino acids. DNA for the CDR3: TGCAGTGCTAGCAGAGGGTTCTATCAGCCCCAGCATTTT. This gives the protein CSASRGFYQPQHF.

The chain uses TRBV20-1 and TRBJ2-2; 7 nucleotides agree with TRBD2. The V gene end was trimmed by 0 bases and the J gene end by 4 bases; junction bases not matched to a gene: 5. Germline V gives CDR1 DFQATT, CDR2 SNEGSKA (reference sequence). This CDR3 is 15 amino acids long. For the CDR3, the DNA is TGCAGTGCTAGAGATGTCAGGGAGGGCACCGGGGAGCTGTTTTTT. Encoded protein: CSARDVREGTGELFF.

J is TRBJ2-7 and V is TRBV5-1; 7 positions agree with TRBD2. The CDR3 length is 17 residues. CDR1 is SGHRS and CDR2 is YFSETQ in the germline V gene. The junction had 15 bases not matched to a gene; V was cut back by 1 base and J by 5 bases. DNA of the CDR3: TGCGCCAGCAGCTTGTTATCGAGCGGGGTAGCTGGCCACGAGCAGTACTTC. It codes for CASSLLSSGVAGHEQYF.

This clonotype was detected only a few times. J is TRBJ2-1 and V is TRBV27; 8 bases match TRBD2. The V gene's germline CDR1 is MNHEY and CDR2 SMNVEV (reference sequence). The CDR3 extends over 15 amino acids. After removal of 5 bases from V and 6 bases from J, the junction contained 9 bases not matched to a gene. Written as DNA, the CDR3 is TGTGCCAGCAGTATACGGGAGGGCCTCCCCAATGAGCAGTTCTTC. This codes for CASSIREGLPNEQFF.

In its sample, this clonotype was seen a few times. This rearrangement joins TRBV27 to TRBJ2-1; 13 bases map to TRBD2. This CDR3 comprises 15 residues. V lost 6 bases, J lost 7 bases, and 6 bases stayed unmatched. Germline lookup yields CDR1 MNHEY and CDR2 SMNVEV (reference sequence). The CDR3, as DNA: TGTGCCAGCAGGGGTACTAGCGGGAGGGGAAATGAGCAGTTCTTC. It yields the protein CASRGTSGRGNEQFF.

This clonotype was counted between two and nine times. The CDR3 sequence is CASSARTRETQYF. The DNA for the CDR3 is TGCGCCAGCAGTGCTCGGACCAGAGAGACCCAGTACTTC. The V call is TRBV10-2, the J call TRBJ2-5; D not resolved. CDR3 size: 13 residues. Deletions cut 4 bases from V and 4 bases from J, with 10 bases between. CDR1 WSHSY and CDR2 SAAADI come from the germline V gene.

This clonotype was detected ten times or more. J is TRBJ2-2 and V is TRBV12-3 or TRBV12-4, with D unresolved. V was shortened by 6 bases and J by 6 bases, with 8 bases between the two germline ends. The CDR3 sequence is 12 residues long. The CDR3 sequence: CASSMVSGELFF. The CDR3 nucleotides are TGTGCCAGCAGCATGGTGTCCGGGGAGCTGTTTTTT.

In this sample, this clonotype turned up many times. V gene TRBV12-3 or TRBV12-4 combines with J gene TRBJ2-1, with D hard to call. V lost 3 bases to trimming and J lost 12 bases, with 12 bases between them. The CDR3 runs to 12 residues. In DNA form, the CDR3 reads TGTGCCAGCAGTTTGACCAGTTACGGGCAGTTCTTC. Translation gives CASSLTSYGQFF.

This chain links TRBV5-1 with TRBJ1-1; D call uncertain. Per the germline V gene, CDR1 is SGHRS and CDR2 is YFSETQ. Trimming left V 1 base short and J 0 bases short, with 7 bases between. CDR3 size: 14 residues. The CDR3 DNA reads TGCGCCAGCAGCTTGACGGTTGTGAACACTGAAGCTTTCTTT. Translation gives CASSLTVVNTEAFF.

This clonotype was found a few times. J is TRBJ2-1 and V is TRBV12-5, with a weak D call TRBD1 (6 bases). Trimming stripped 6 bases from V and 4 bases from J, with 16 bases between. From germline, CDR1 is LGHNT and CDR2 FRNRAP. The CDR3 loop spans 15 amino acids. The CDR3 region is CASGRTQGRYNEQFF. The CDR3 DNA sequence: TGTGCTAGTGGCCGAACGCAGGGGCGGTACAATGAGCAGTTCTTC.

The J gene is TRBJ2-3, the V gene TRBV12-3 or TRBV12-4, with TRBD2 as a possible D gene (5 bases). The CDR3 length is 14 residues. V was cut by 7 bases and J by 4 bases, with 15 bases left in between. The DNA for the CDR3 is TGTGCCAGCACCAAAGCTACGGAGGCAGATACGCAGTATTTT. Its translation: CASTKATEADTQYF.

The CDR3: CASSLGPERGPRAWFF. The CDR3 DNA sequence: TGTGCCAGCAGCTTAGGGCCCGAGCGAGGGCCCCGAGCATGGTTCTTC. The chain links TRBV7-2 to TRBJ2-1; a possible D gene is TRBD2 (5 bases). V lost 1 base to trimming and J lost 15 bases, with 25 bases between them. This CDR3 region has 16 residues. The germline CDR1 and CDR2 sequences are SGHTA and FQGNSA.